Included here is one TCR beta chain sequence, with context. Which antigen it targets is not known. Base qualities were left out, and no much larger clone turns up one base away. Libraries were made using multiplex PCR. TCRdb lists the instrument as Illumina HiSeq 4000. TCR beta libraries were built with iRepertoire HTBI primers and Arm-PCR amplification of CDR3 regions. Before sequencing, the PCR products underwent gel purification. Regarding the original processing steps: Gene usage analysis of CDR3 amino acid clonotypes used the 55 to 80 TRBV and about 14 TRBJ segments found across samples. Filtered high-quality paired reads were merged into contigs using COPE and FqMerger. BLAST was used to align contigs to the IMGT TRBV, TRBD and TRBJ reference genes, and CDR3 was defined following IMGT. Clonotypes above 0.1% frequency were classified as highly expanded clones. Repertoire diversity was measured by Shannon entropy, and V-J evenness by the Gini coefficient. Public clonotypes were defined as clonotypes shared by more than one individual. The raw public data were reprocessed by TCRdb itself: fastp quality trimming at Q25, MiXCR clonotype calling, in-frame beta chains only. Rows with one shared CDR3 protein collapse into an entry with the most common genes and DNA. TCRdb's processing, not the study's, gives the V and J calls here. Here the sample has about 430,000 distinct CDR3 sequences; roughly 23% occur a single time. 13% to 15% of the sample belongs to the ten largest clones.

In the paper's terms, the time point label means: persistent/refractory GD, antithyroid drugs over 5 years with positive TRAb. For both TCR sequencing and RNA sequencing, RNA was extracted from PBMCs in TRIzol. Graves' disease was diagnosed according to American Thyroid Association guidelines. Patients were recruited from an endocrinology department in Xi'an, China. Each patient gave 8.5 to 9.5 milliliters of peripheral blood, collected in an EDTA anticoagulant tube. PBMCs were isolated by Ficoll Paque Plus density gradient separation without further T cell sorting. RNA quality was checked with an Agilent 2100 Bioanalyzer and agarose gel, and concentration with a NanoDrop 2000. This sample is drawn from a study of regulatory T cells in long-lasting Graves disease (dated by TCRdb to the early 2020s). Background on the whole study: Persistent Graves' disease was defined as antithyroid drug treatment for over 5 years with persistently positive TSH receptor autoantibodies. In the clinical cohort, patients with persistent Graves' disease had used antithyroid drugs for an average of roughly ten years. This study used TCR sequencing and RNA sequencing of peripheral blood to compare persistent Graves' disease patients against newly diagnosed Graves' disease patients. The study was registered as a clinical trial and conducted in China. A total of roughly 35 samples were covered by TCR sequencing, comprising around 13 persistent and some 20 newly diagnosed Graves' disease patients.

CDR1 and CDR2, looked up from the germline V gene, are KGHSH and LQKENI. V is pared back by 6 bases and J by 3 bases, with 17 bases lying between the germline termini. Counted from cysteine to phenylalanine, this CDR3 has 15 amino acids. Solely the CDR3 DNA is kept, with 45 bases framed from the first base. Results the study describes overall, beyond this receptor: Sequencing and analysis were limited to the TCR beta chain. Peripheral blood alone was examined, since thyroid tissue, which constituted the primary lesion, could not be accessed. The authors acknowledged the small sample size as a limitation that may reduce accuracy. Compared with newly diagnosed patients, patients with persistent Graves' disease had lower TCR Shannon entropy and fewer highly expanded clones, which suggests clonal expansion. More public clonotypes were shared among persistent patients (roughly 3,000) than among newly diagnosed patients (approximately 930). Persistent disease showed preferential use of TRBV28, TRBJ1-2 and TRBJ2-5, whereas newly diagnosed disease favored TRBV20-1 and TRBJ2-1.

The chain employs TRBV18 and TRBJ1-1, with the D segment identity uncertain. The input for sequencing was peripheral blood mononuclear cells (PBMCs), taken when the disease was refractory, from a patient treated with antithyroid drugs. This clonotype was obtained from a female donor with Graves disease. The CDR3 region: CASSLRADGYTEAFF. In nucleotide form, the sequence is TGTGCCAGCTCCCTCCGCGCCGACGGATACACTGAAGCTTTCTTT.